Here is one T cell receptor (beta chain) with its context. Antigen specificity is unknown. These data come from a study of long-term antiretroviral therapy in people with HIV. Overall study findings and caveats: ART adherence, viral resistance and therapy changes went unrecorded. Clones that had undergone expansion before ART prevailed in the repertoire throughout all time points.

Survey-level immunoSEQ v3.0 assays were run. The protocol was immunoSEQ multiplex PCR, while the TCRdb copy is restricted to in-frame clones and leaves out a portion. The table lists about 21,000 clones, approximately 81% of them singletons, with around 12% in the top ten. The V gene end was trimmed by 6 bases and the J gene end by 8 bases; junction bases not matched to a gene: 9. The CDR3 covers 15 residues. Germline V lookup: CDR1 MNHEY, CDR2 SVGAGI. J is TRBJ1-6 and V is TRBV6-5, with 8 nucleotides matching TRBD1. This receptor was obtained from a man aged 40-55 years with HIV. The sample was unsorted PBMCs, taken 0.1 years before starting antiretroviral therapy. CDR3 region: CASSYSGTGYSPLHF. Here the CDR3 DNA reads TGTGCCAGCAGCTATTCCGGGACAGGATATTCACCCCTCCACTTT.